Listed below are T cell receptor beta chains from one sample, sequenced in a study of response to subunit inactivated influenza vaccine. TCRdb reprocessed the RT-PCR reads via MiXCR and lists one record per CDR3 protein. The sample has roughly 550,000 distinct CDR3 sequences; less than 25% are singletons. The same specimen was also included in a second study, on T cells expressing NK-cell markers.

The material sequenced was CD4+ T cells sorted from PBMCs, taken about 11 days after vaccination. The receptors stem from a middle-aged man who received an inactivated influenza vaccine. Each CDR3 is given without its conserved first and last residue. Fields, in order: D gene, V gene, CDR3 length, CDR3 protein. A D gene is named only where the DNA matches it firmly.

D: -
V: TRBV7-9
length: 12
CDR3: ASSYSSTNEKLF

D: TRBD2
V: TRBV28
length: 12
CDR3: ASTAGDIYNEQF

D: TRBD1
V: TRBV7-2
length: 12
CDR3: ASSYGQGVGELF

D: -
V: TRBV7-2
length: 12
CDR3: ASSSLGEFGTQY

D: TRBD2
V: TRBV3-1
length: 13
CDR3: ASSQDRTSGNEQF

D: TRBD1
V: TRBV6-6
length: 11
CDR3: ASGTGTGLGYT

D: -
V: TRBV28
length: 9
CDR3: ASGTRRELF

D: TRBD1
V: TRBV2
length: 11
CDR3: ASSAGQEMGYT

D: -
V: TRBV20-1
length: 11
CDR3: SARSLPTDTQY

D: -
V: TRBV7-9
length: 12
CDR3: ASSLAGHGNTIY

D: -
V: TRBV20-1
length: 9
CDR3: SASGTGELF

D: TRBD1
V: TRBV5-1
length: 13
CDR3: ASSLDPGQSYEQY

D: -
V: TRBV9
length: 13
CDR3: ASSGGTTSSYEQY

D: -
V: TRBV6-1
length: 13
CDR3: ASSETGFSNQPQH